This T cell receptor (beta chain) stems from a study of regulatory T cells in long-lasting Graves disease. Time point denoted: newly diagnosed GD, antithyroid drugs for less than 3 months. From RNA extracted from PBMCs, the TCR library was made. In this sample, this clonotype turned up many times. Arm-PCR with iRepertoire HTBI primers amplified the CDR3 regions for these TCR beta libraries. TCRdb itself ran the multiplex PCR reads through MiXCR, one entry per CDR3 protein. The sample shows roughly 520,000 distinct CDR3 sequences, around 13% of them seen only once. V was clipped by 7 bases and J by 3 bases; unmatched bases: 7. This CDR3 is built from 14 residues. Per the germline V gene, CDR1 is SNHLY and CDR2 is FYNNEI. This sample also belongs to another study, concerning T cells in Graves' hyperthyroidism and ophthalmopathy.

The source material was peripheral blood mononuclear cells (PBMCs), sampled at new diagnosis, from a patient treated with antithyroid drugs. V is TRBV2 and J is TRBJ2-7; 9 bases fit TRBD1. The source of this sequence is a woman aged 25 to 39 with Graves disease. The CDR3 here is CASMGQGGIYEQYF. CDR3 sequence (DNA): TGTGCCAGCATGGGACAGGGAGGGATCTACGAGCAGTACTTC.